The 8 T cell receptor beta chains listed next were all sequenced from one sample in a study of T cells after posttransplantation cyclophosphamide (dated by TCRdb to 2016 to 2018). Library method: the immunoSEQ multiplex PCR assay. TCRdb took over this immuneACCESS table, retaining in-frame rearrangements with V and J assigned. Such tables are incomplete; in checked studies, under half of the missing clones stem from an unresolved V gene, and the remainder is unexplained. In this sample the table shows 20,000 to 30,000 clones, roughly 86% of which occur a single time. The ten biggest clones cover roughly 6.3% of the sample. The sequenced sample was PBMCs. The receptors shown here come from a woman in her sixties with a blood cancer, CMV-positive, and with a related stem cell donor.

This chain uses TRBV7-2 with TRBJ2-2; D call uncertain. CDR1 SGHTA and CDR2 FQGNSA come from the germline V gene. This CDR3 region has 12 residues. V lost 5 bases, J lost 3 bases, and 4 bases lay in between. The CDR3 coding sequence is TGTGCCAGCAGCACATACACCGGGGAGCTGTTTTTT. Protein product: CASSTYTGELFF.

V and J are TRBV5-4 and TRBJ1-2; no definite D call. The CDR3 totals 15 residues. Trimming pared 4 bases from V and 2 bases from J, leaving 15 bases between. CDR1 SGHNT and CDR2 YYREEE come from the germline V gene (reference sequence). The CDR3 here is CASSPAATPNYGYTF. CDR3 nucleotide sequence: TGTGCCAGCAGCCCCGCGGCCACCCCAAACTATGGCTACACCTTC.

A single count supports this clone. This rearrangement joins TRBV18 to TRBJ2-1, with 7 bases aligning to TRBD2. Germline values: CDR1 KGHSH, CDR2 LQKENI. The length of the CDR3 is 13 residues. V gave up 6 bases and J gave up 8 bases; unmatched junction bases: 7. CDR3 sequence: CASSPTSADEQFF. CDR3 DNA: TGTGCCAGCTCTCCCACTAGCGCCGATGAGCAGTTCTTC.

The chain recombines TRBV30 with TRBJ2-2, with D possibly matching TRBD1 (6 bases). The CDR3 has 15 residues. Trimming shortened V by 0 bases and J by 5 bases, and 13 bases separated the two germline ends. CDR1 and CDR2 (germline): GTSNPN, SVGIG (reference sequence). CDR3: CAWSVRVRGTGELFF. In nucleotides, the CDR3 is TGTGCCTGGAGTGTACGGGTGAGGGGGACCGGGGAGCTGTTTTTT.

This chain uses TRBV5-4 with TRBJ1-2, with D tentatively TRBD1 (6 bases). The germline gives CDR1 SGHNT, CDR2 YYREEE (reference sequence). This CDR3 region has 14 residues. Trimming stripped 5 bases from V and 6 bases from J, with 17 bases between. The CDR3 is CASRYGGQGDGYTF. DNA for the CDR3: TGTGCCAGCAGATACGGGGGGCAGGGTGATGGCTACACCTTC.

J is TRBJ1-5 and V is TRBV28, with D possibly TRBD1 on 6 matching bases. Trimming pared 5 bases from V and 3 bases from J, leaving 8 bases between. From germline, CDR1 is MDHEN and CDR2 SYDVKM. The CDR3 covers 13 residues. The CDR3 sequence: CASSGQINQPQHF. The CDR3 coding sequence is TGTGCCAGCAGTGGACAGATCAATCAGCCCCAGCATTTT.

The table lists this clone with a count of one. This chain connects TRBV7-9 to TRBJ1-2; 9 nucleotides agree with TRBD1. Unmatched junction bases numbered 4, after V lost 4 bases and J lost 4 bases. The CDR3 contains 14 residues. Germline V lookup: CDR1 SEHNR, CDR2 FQNEAQ (reference sequence). The CDR3 spells CASSSGQGSYGYTF. CDR3 nucleotides: TGTGCCAGCAGCTCGGGACAGGGAAGCTATGGCTACACCTTC.

The rearrangement joins TRBV7-9 to TRBJ2-7; no definite D call. CDR1 is SEHNR and CDR2 is FQNEAQ in the germline V gene (reference sequence). V lost 8 bases and J 5 bases, leaving 13 bases between the germline ends. The CDR3 is 12 residues long. The CDR3 protein is CASARIQNEQYF. The CDR3 DNA sequence: TGTGCCAGCGCGAGGATTCAGAACGAGCAGTACTTC.